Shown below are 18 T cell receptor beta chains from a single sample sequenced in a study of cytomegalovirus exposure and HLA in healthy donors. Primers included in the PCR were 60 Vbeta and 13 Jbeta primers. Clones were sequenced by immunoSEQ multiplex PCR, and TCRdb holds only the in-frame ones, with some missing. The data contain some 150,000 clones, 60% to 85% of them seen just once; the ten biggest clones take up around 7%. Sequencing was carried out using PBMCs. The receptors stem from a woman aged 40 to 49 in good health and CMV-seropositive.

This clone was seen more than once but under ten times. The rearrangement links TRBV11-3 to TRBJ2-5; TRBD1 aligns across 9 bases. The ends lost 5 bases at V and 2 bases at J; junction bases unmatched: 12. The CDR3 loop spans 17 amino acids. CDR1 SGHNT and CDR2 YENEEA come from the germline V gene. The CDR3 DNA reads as TGTGCCAGCAGCACGGGCGGACAGGGGACATATCAAGAGACCCAGTACTTC. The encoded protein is CASSTGGQGTYQETQYF. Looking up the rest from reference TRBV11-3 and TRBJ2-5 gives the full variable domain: EAGVVQSPRYKIIEKKQPVAFWCNPISGHNTLYWYLQNLGQGPELLIRYENEEAVDDSQLPKDRFSAERLKGVDSTLKIQPAELGDSAVYLCASSTGGQGTYQETQYFGPGTRLLVL.

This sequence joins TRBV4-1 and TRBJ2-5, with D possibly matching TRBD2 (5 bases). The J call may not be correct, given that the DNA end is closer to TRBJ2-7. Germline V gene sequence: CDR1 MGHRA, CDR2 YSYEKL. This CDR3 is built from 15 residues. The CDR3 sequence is CASSYGLGETYEQYF. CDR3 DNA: TGCGCCAGCAGCTACGGTCTCGGGGAGACCTACGAGCAGTACTTC.

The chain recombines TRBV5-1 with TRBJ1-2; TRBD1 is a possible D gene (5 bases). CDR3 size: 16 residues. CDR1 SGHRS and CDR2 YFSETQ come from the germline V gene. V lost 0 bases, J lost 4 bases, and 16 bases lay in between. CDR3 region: CASSLGAGPVSYGYTF. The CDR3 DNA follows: TGCGCCAGCAGCTTGGGGGCAGGGCCTGTTTCCTATGGCTACACCTTC.

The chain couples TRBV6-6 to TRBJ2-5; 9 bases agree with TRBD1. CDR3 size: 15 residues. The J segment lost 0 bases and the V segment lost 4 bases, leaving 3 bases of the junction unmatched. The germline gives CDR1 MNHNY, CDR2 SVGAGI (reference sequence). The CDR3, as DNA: TGTGCCAGCAGTTCGGGGACAGGGTACCAAGAGACCCAGTACTTC. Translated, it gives CASSSGTGYQETQYF.

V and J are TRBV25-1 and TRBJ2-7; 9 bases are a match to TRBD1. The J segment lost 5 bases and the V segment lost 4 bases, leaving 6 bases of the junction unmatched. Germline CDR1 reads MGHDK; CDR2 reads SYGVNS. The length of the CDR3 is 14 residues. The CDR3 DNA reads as TGTGCCAGCAGTGGCCGGGACAGGGTACACGAGCAGTACTTC. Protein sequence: CASSGRDRVHEQYF.

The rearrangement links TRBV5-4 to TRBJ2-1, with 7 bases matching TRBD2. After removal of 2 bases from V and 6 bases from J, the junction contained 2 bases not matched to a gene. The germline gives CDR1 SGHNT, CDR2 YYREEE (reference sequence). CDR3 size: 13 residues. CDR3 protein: CASSFGGINEQFF. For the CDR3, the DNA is TGTGCCAGCAGCTTCGGGGGGATCAATGAGCAGTTCTTC. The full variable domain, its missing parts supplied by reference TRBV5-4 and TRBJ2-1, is ETGVTQSPTHLIKTRGQQVTLRCSSQSGHNTVSWYQQALGQGPQFIFQYYREEENGRGNFPPRFSGLQFPNYSSELNVNALELDDSALYLCASSFGGINEQFFGPGTRLTVL.

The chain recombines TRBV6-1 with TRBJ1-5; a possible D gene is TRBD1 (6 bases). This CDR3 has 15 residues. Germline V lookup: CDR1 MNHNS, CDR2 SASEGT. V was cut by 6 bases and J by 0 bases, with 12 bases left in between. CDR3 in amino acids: CASRRTDYSNQPQHF. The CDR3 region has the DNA TGTGCCAGCAGACGGACAGATTATAGCAATCAGCCCCAGCATTTT.

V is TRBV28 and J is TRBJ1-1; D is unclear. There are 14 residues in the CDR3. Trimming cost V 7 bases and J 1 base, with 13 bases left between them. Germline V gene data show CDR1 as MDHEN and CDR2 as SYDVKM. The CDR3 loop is CASKPFYPNTEAFF. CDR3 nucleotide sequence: TGTGCCAGCAAGCCGTTTTACCCGAACACTGAAGCTTTCTTT. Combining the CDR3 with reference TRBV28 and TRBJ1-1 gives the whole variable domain DVKVTQSSRYLVKRTGEKVFLECVQDMDHENMFWYRQDPGLGLRLIYFSYDVKMKEKGDIPEGYSVSREKKERFSLILESASTNQTSMYLCASKPFYPNTEAFFGQGTRLTVV.

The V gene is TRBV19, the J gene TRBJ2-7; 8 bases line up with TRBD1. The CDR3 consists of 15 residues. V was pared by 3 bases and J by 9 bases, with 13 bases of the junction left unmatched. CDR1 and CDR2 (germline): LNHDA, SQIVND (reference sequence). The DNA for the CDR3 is TGTGCCAGTAGTATCGGGACAGGCGCGTGGTGGGTGCAGTACTTC. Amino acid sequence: CASSIGTGAWWVQYF.

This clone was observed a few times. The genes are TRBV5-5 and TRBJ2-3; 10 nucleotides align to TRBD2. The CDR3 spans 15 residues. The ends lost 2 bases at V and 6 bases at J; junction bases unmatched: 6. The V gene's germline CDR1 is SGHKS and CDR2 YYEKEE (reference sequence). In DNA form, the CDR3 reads TGTGCCAGCAGCTTCATTAGCGGGGGGTTTGATACGCAGTATTTT. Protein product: CASSFISGGFDTQYF.

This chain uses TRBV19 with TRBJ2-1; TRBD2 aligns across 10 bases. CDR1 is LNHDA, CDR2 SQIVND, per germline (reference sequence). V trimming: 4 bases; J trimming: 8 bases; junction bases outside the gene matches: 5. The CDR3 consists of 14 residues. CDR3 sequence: CASSSRLAGHEQFF. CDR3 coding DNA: TGTGCCAGTAGTAGTCGACTAGCGGGCCATGAGCAGTTCTTC.

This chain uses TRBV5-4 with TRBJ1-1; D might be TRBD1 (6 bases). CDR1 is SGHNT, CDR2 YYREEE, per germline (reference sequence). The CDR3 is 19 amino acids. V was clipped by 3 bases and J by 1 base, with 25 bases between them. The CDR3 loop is CASSSGLGVMGAKNTEAFF. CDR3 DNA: TGTGCCAGCAGCTCTGGGCTGGGGGTAATGGGGGCAAAGAACACTGAAGCTTTCTTT.

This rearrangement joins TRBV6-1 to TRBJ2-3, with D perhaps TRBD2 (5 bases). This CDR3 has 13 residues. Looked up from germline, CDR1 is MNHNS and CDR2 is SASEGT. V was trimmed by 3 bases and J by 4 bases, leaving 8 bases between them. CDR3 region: CASSDLAPDTQYF. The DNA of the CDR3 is TGTGCCAGCAGTGACCTAGCTCCAGATACGCAGTATTTT.

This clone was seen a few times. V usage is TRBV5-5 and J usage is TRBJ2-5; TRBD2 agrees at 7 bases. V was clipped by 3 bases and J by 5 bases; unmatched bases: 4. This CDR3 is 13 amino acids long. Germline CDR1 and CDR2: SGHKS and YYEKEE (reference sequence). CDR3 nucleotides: TGTGCCAGCAGCTGGGGGGGGATGGAGACCCAGTACTTC. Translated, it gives CASSWGGMETQYF.

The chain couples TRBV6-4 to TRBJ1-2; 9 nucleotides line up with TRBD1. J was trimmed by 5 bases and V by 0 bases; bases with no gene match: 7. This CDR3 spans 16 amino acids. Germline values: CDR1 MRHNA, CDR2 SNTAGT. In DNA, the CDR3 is TGTGCCAGCAGTGACTCTTTGGACAGGGGCCTTTATGGCTACACCTTC. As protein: CASSDSLDRGLYGYTF.

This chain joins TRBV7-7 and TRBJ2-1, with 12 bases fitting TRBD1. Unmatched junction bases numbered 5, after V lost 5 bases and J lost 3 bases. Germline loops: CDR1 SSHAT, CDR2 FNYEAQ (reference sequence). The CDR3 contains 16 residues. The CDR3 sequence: CASSAGTGGSYNEQFF. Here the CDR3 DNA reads TGTGCCAGCAGCGCCGGGACAGGGGGCAGCTACAATGAGCAGTTCTTC.

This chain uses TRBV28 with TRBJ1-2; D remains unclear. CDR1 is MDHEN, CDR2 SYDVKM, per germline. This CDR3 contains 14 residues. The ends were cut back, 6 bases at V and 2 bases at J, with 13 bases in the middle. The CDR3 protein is CASRAPDGNYGYTF. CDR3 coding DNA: TGTGCCAGCAGGGCCCCCGACGGGAACTATGGCTACACCTTC.

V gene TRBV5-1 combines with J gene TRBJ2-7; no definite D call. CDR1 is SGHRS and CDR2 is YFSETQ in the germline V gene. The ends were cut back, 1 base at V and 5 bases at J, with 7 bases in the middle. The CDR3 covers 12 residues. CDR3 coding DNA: TGCGCCAGCAGCTTGCAACAGAACGAGCAGTACTTC. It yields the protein CASSLQQNEQYF. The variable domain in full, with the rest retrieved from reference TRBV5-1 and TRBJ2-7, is KAGVTQTPRYLIKTRGQQVTLSCSPISGHRSVSWYQQTPGQGLQFLFEYFSETQRNKGNFPGRFSGRQFSNSRSEMNVSTLELGDSALYLCASSLQQNEQYFGPGTRLTVT.